These 11 T cell receptor beta chains came from one sample sequenced in a study of cytomegalovirus exposure and HLA in healthy donors. PCR used 60 Vbeta primers and 13 Jbeta primers. The method was immunoSEQ multiplex PCR; TCRdb's version includes in-frame clones alone and lacks a portion of them. The data hold about 120,000 clones, with about 80% observed a single time. Sequencing was done on a sample of PBMCs. These receptors all come from a female donor in good health and CMV-seronegative.

V and J are TRBV4-2 and TRBJ1-1; D unresolved. In germline, CDR1 is LGHNA, CDR2 YNFKEQ. Deletions cut 0 bases from V and 7 bases from J, with 12 bases between. The CDR3 sequence is 14 residues long. CDR3 sequence reads: CASSQDVGRVEAFF. In DNA form, the CDR3 reads TGTGCCAGCAGCCAAGATGTTGGGCGAGTTGAAGCTTTCTTT.

This clone was seen only once. The rearrangement links TRBV6-5 to TRBJ1-2; D is ambiguous. Germline V CDR1 and CDR2: MNHEY, SVGAGI. This CDR3 spans 15 amino acids. Trimming removed 0 bases from V and 2 bases from J, with 10 bases in between. Here the CDR3 DNA reads TGTGCCAGCAGTTACTCGCCTGGAGCAAACTATGGCTACACCTTC. It codes for CASSYSPGANYGYTF.

Only a few counts were recorded for this clone. The sample holds other DNA sequences that translate to the same CDR3. The CDR3 DNA is TGTGCCAGCAGTTACTCGGGGGGTACTGAAGCTTTCTTT. It specifies CASSYSGGTEAFF. The rearrangement links TRBV6-5 to TRBJ1-1; a weak D match, TRBD1 (5 bases). From germline, CDR1 is MNHEY and CDR2 SVGAGI. V was cut by 0 bases and J by 5 bases, with 7 bases left in between. This CDR3 region has 13 residues.

The chain combines TRBV7-2 with TRBJ2-7, with 11 nucleotides matching TRBD2. V lost 7 bases to trimming and J lost 2 bases; unmatched junction nucleotides: 7. This CDR3 comprises 15 residues. The germline V gene encodes CDR1 SGHTA and CDR2 FQGNSA. CDR3 sequence reads: CASTPTSGAAYEQYF. Written as DNA, the CDR3 is TGTGCCAGCACCCCGACTAGCGGGGCAGCCTACGAGCAGTACTTC.

The CDR3 is CAISEGDRGVAGQPQHF. CDR3 DNA sequence: TGTGCCATCAGTGAGGGGGACAGGGGAGTCGCAGGTCAGCCCCAGCATTTT. The rearrangement links TRBV10-3 to TRBJ1-5; 10 nucleotides match TRBD1. Germline values: CDR1 ENHRY, CDR2 SYGVKD. The trim removed 2 bases at V and 6 bases at J, leaving 10 bases unmatched. This CDR3 comprises 17 residues.

The chain carries TRBV6-1 and TRBJ2-7, with D possibly matching TRBD1 (5 bases). Trimming shortened V by 6 bases and J by 7 bases, and 19 bases separated the two germline ends. The length of the CDR3 is 14 residues. Germline V lookup: CDR1 MNHNS, CDR2 SASEGT. The CDR3 spells CASRTGSLVGEQYF. CDR3 bases: TGTGCCAGCAGAACAGGTTCATTAGTGGGAGAGCAGTACTTC.

This chain connects TRBV27 to TRBJ2-7; possibly TRBD1 for D (5 bases). The CDR3 contains 11 residues. The V gene's germline CDR1 is MNHEY and CDR2 SMNVEV (reference sequence). V gave up 6 bases and J gave up 5 bases, with 8 bases separating them. The CDR3: CASRGPNEQYF. The DNA for the CDR3 is TGTGCCAGCAGGGGGCCCAACGAGCAGTACTTC.

This rearrangement joins TRBV13 to TRBJ1-2; possible D gene TRBD1, 6 bases. Germline V lookup: CDR1 PRHDT, CDR2 FYEKMQ (reference sequence). V dropped 5 bases and J dropped 2 bases, with 9 bases sitting between them. This CDR3 contains 13 residues. The CDR3 DNA sequence: TGTGCCAGCAGCCAGGGGCCGAACTATGGCTACACCTTC. Translated: CASSQGPNYGYTF.

The chain has TRBV11-2 and TRBJ2-2; TRBD2 might be the D (6 bases). This CDR3 is built from 18 residues. The V end lost 1 base, the J end lost 4 bases, and 19 bases lay between the germline ends. CDR1 SGHAT and CDR2 FQNNGV come from the germline V gene. CDR3 protein: CASSLVGTLYKRTGELFF. CDR3 DNA sequence: TGTGCCAGCAGCTTAGTTGGGACTCTCTATAAGCGCACCGGGGAGCTGTTTTTT.

There are a few counts of this clone. The chain combines TRBV18 with TRBJ2-2, with 7 bases matching TRBD2. Trimming took 4 bases from V and 1 from J; bases not matched to a gene: 0. The CDR3 is 14 amino acids. Germline V gene lookup returns CDR1 KGHSH and CDR2 LQKENI. CDR3 amino acids: CASSLAGNTGELFF. The CDR3 nucleotides are TGTGCCAGCTCACTAGCGGGGAACACCGGGGAGCTGTTTTTT.

CDR3 in amino acids: CATSTDRVSYEQYF. The CDR3 region has the DNA TGTGCCACCAGCACCGACAGGGTCTCCTACGAGCAGTACTTC. The genes are TRBV15 and TRBJ2-7; 7 bases agree with TRBD1. Germline trimming cut 4 bases from V and 0 bases from J; bases unmatched to any gene: 3. The V gene's germline CDR1 is LNHNV and CDR2 YYDKDF (reference sequence). This CDR3 contains 14 residues.